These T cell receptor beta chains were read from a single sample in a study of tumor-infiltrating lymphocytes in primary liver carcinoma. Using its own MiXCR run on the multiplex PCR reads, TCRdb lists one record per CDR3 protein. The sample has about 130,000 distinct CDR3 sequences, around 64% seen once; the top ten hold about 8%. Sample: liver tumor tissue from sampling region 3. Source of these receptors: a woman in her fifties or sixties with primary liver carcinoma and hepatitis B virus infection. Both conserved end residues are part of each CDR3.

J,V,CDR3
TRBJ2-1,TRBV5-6,CASSLGLYHGDEQFF
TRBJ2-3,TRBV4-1,CASNQGIGQVTDTQNF
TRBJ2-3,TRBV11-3,CCSSLSFRPLRTDTQYF
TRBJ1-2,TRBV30,CAWKKTNNCGYTF
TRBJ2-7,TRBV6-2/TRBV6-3,CANSYSFETGGLYEQYF
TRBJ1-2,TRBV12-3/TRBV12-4,CASRFSLEPGEAYGYTF
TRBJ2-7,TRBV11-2,CASGSLGPGTSGRVSYGPYEQYF
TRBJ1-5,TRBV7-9,CASSLDRGNQPQHF
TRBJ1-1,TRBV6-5,CTSSHLTRQGTAFF
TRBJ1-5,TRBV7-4,CASSFSRCNQPQHF
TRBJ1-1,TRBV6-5,CASSPGTVEAFF
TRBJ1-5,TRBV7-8,CASSTLLGRVGNQPQHF
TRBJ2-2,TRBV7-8,CASSLEQGYHRELFF
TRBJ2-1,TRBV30,CAWRPGRLNNEQFF
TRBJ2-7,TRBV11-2,CASSPRQGIYEQYF
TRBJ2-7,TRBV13,CASSAWDRRVWGQYF
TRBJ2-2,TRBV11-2,CASNLGRTGGLFF
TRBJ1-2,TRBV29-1,CSVGTYDDTYGYPF
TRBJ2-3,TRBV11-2,CTSRPTGSSTDTQYF
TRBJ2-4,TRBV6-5,CAISQNRDRVPNTQYF
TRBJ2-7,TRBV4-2,CASNQGTGASSYEQYF
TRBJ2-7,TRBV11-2,CTSSLGLGGSTYEQYF
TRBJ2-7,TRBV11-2,CASSRTGEEQYF
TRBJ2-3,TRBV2,CVSSEGGRSTDTQYF
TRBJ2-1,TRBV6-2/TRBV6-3,CASQRNSHNEQFF
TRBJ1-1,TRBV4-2,CASSQRQGTLTEAFF
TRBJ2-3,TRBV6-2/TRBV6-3,CASLLAGAVDAQYF
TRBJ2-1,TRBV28,CASSRLSGDYNEQFF
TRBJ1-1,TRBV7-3,CASSATGTRGTEAFF
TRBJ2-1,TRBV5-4,CASSKNRDISEQFF
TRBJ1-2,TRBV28,CASSPRDVTIYGYTF
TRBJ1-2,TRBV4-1,CASSQETGGYGYTF
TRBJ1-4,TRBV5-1,CASNLEFPTNEKLFF
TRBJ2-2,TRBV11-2,CASSEGTQNTEELFF
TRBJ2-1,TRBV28,CASRRDLNEQFF
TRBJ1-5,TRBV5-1,CASSLAGRGGQPQHF
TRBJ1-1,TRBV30,CAWSKSLALEAFF
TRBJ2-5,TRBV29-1,CSVATAGAIEIQYF
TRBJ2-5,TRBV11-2,CAGSFSGRKETYYF
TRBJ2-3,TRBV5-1,CASSYETSWGMNTQYF
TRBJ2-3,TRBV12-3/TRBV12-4,CASSLPSGLTTYF
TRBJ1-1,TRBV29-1,CSVRWGATEAFF
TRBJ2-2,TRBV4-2,CASIQVGVGAGELFF
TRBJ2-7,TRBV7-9,CASGPLSKQYF
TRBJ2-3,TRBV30,CAWSGDLGLAGRRGAPDMQYF
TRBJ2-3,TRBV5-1,CASSLEGRQGVDTQYF
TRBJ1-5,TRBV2,CASSGTGGTQPQHF
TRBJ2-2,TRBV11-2,CASSLGLAGPWELFF
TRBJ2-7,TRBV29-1,CSVKVWGPYEQYF
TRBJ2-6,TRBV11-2,CASTLTEDGANVLTF